These 8 T cell receptor beta chains were all obtained from the same sample, sequenced in a study of cytomegalovirus exposure and HLA in healthy donors. 13 Jbeta primers and 60 Vbeta primers were used for the PCR. The protocol was immunoSEQ multiplex PCR, while the TCRdb copy is restricted to in-frame clones and leaves out a portion. The table has around 230,000 clones, around 79% seen once. Sequencing input: PBMCs. The receptors were sampled from a male donor in good health and CMV-seronegative.

The chain carries TRBV5-4 and TRBJ2-7; D is possibly TRBD2 (6 bases). V lost 0 bases and J 0 bases, leaving 10 bases between the germline ends. Germline V lookup: CDR1 SGHNT, CDR2 YYREEE (reference sequence). The CDR3 contains 15 residues. The CDR3 region has the DNA TGTGCCAGCAGCTTGGTTGGGGGGAGCTCCTACGAGCAGTACTTC. Protein sequence: CASSLVGGSSYEQYF.

The chain is built from TRBV28 and TRBJ1-6, with a possible D match to TRBD1 (6 bases). From germline, CDR1 is MDHEN and CDR2 SYDVKM. The length of the CDR3 is 15 residues. V was clipped by 6 bases and J by 7 bases, with 16 bases between them. Here the CDR3 DNA reads TGTGCCAGCAGCCCCCTCCCTCAGGGGAATTCACCCCTCCACTTT. Translating it yields CASSPLPQGNSPLHF.

V usage is TRBV4-3 and J usage is TRBJ1-5; TRBD1 matches at 9 bases. With V trimmed by 0 bases and J by 0 bases, 3 bases remained unmatched. CDR1 LGHNA and CDR2 YSLEER come from the germline V gene. There are 17 residues in the CDR3. Here the CDR3 reads CASSQDRDRDSNQPQHF. The CDR3 nucleotides read TGCGCCAGCAGCCAAGATCGGGACAGGGATAGCAATCAGCCCCAGCATTTT.

The rearrangement joins TRBV6-5 to TRBJ2-1, with TRBD2 matching 9 bases. V dropped 0 bases and J dropped 5; count of bases not matched to a gene: 2. Germline V CDR1 and CDR2: MNHEY, SVGAGI. The CDR3 runs 15 residues. The DNA of the CDR3 is TGTGCCAGCAGTTACTCTGCGGGAGGGAACAATGAGCAGTTCTTC. It specifies CASSYSAGGNNEQFF.

This chain joins TRBV18 and TRBJ2-1; 11 bases fit TRBD2. The CDR3 spans 17 residues. Germline values: CDR1 KGHSH, CDR2 LQKENI. V lost 4 bases, J lost 6 bases, and 11 bases stayed unmatched. The CDR3 reads CASSRGTSGPGANEQFF. In nucleotides, the CDR3 is TGTGCCAGCTCACGAGGGACTAGCGGCCCAGGTGCCAATGAGCAGTTCTTC.

This clone appeared once. This sequence joins TRBV10-1 and TRBJ2-3; 7 bases fit TRBD2. Germline V CDR1 and CDR2: WNHNN, SYGVQD (reference sequence). The CDR3 is 13 amino acids. Trimming took 8 bases from V and 4 from J; bases not matched to a gene: 6. CDR3: CASRCGSADTQYF. CDR3 nucleotide sequence: TGCGCCAGCCGATGCGGGAGTGCAGATACGCAGTATTTT.

The chain joins TRBV7-2 to TRBJ2-5; a possible D gene is TRBD2 (5 bases). The germline V gene has CDR1 SGHTA and CDR2 FQGNSA. The length of the CDR3 is 16 residues. V lost 2 bases, J lost 2 bases, and 15 bases lay in between. DNA of the CDR3: TGTGCCAGCAGCTTATTCCACTTACTAGGACAAGAGACCCAGTACTTC. Encoded protein: CASSLFHLLGQETQYF.

The chain joins TRBV29-1 to TRBJ2-1; 9 bases map to TRBD2. The CDR3 spans 16 residues. V shed 0 bases and J 8 bases; nucleotides not matched to a gene: 11. Germline V CDR1 and CDR2: SQVTM, ANQGSEA. CDR3 protein: CSVEEDWRGGGHEQFF. DNA for the CDR3: TGCAGCGTTGAAGAGGATTGGCGGGGGGGCGGACATGAGCAGTTCTTC.